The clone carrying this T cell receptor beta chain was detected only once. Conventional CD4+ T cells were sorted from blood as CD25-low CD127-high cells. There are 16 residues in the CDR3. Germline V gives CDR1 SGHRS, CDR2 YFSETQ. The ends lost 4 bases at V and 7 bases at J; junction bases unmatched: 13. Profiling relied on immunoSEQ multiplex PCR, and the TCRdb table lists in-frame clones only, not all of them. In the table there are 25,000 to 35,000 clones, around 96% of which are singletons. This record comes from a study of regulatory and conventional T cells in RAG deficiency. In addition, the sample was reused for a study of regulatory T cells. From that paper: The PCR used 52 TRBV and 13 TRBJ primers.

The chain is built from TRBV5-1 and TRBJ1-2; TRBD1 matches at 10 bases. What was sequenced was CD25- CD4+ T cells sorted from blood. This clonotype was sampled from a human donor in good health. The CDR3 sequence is CASSLPGQGRISGYTF. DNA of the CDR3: TGCGCCAGCAGCCTTCCGGGACAGGGGAGAATTTCTGGCTACACCTTC.